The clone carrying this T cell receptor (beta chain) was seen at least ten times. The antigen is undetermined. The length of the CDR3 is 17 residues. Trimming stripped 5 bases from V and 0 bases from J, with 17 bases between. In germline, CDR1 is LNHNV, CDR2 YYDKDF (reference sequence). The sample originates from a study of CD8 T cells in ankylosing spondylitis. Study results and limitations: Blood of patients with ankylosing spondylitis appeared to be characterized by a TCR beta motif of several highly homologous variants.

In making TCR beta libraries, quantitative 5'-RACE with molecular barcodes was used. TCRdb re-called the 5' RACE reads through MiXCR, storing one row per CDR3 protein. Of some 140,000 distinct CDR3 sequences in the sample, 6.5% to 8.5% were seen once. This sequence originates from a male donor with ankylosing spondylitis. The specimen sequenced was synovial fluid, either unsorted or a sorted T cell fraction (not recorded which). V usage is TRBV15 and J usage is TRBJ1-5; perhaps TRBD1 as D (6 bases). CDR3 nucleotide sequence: TGTGCCACCAGCGGCAGGGCAGGGGAGGGTAGCAATCAGCCCCAGCATTTT. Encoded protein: CATSGRAGEGSNQPQHF.